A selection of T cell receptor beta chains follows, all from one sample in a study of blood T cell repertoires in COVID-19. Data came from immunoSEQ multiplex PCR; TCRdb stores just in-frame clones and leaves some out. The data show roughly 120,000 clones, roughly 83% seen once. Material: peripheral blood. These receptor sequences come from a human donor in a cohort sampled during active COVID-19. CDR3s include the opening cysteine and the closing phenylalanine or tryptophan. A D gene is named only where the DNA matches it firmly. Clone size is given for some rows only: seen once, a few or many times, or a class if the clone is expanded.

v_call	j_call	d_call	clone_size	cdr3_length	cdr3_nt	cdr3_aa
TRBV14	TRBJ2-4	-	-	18	TGTGCCAGCAGCCAAGATTACCACAGGTCTATAGCCAAAAACATTCAGTACTTC	CASSQDYHRSIAKNIQYF
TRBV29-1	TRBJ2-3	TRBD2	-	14	TGCAGCGGGTGGACTAGCGGGAAGAGGGATACGCAGTATTTT	CSGWTSGKRDTQYF
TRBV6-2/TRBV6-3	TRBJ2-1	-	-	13	TGTGCCAGCAGTCCCCACCCCGGAGGCAAGCAGTTCTTC	CASSPHPGGKQFF
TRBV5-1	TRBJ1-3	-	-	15	TGCGCCAGCAGCCTAGCAACCGACAGGGGAAACACCATATATTTT	CASSLATDRGNTIYF
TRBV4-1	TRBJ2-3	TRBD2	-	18	TGCGCCAGCAGCCAACTTCGGACTAGCGGCCGTAGCACAGATACGCAGTATTTT	CASSQLRTSGRSTDTQYF
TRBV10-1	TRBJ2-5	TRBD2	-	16	TGCGCCAGCAGTGAGTCAGGGACTAGCGGGAGGAAGACCCAGTACTTC	CASSESGTSGRKTQYF
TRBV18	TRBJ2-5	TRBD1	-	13	TGTGCCAGCTCGCCAGGACAGGGTGAGACCCAGTACTTC	CASSPGQGETQYF
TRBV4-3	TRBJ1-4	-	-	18	TGCGCCAGCAGCCAAGACGGAAGCCAGACTACAACTAATGAAAAACTGTTTTTT	CASSQDGSQTTTNEKLFF
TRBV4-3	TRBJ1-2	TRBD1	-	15	TGCGCCAGCAGCCCCCTCGACAGGGGGGACTATGGCTACACCTTC	CASSPLDRGDYGYTF
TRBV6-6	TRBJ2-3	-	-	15	TGTGCCAGCAGCACAAGGGGGTCGGGCACAGATACGCAGTATTTT	CASSTRGSGTDTQYF
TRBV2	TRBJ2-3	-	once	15	TGTGCCAGCAGTAGGCGGGATGCTAGCACAGATACGCAGTATTTT	CASSRRDASTDTQYF
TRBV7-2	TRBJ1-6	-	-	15	TGTGCCAGCAGCTTAGGTTTGGCGGGAAATTCACCCCTCCACTTT	CASSLGLAGNSPLHF
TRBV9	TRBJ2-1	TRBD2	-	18	TGTGCCAGCAGCGATGCCGGGACTAGCGCACGAGCCAGCACAGAGCAGTTCTTC	CASSDAGTSARASTEQFF
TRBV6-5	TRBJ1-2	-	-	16	TGTGCCAGCAGTTACTCGGTGTCCACAGCTAACTATGGCTACACCTTC	CASSYSVSTANYGYTF
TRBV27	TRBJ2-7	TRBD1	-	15	TGTGCCAGCGGTCAGTTAGGGGGCGTACTCTACGAGCAGTACTTC	CASGQLGGVLYEQYF
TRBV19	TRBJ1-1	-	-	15	TGTGCCAGTAGTATACATCCGGGGGTGCCGACTGAAGCTTTCTTT	CASSIHPGVPTEAFF
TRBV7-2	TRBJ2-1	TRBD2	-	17	TGTGCCAGCAGCTTACCGATGGGACTAGCGGGGAACAATGAGCAGTTCTTC	CASSLPMGLAGNNEQFF
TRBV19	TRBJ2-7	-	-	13	TGTGCCAGTCACGGGACTGTAGGCTACGAGCAGTACTTC	CASHGTVGYEQYF
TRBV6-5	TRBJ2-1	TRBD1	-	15	TGTGCCAGCAGTTGGACAGGCAGCTCCTACAATGAGCAGTTCTTC	CASSWTGSSYNEQFF
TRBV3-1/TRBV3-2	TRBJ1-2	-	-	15	TGTGCCAGCAGCCAAGTCAGCGGGAGGTCGTATGGCTACACCTTC	CASSQVSGRSYGYTF
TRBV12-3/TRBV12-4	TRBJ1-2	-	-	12	TGTGCCAGCAGTTTGATGGGGCCTGGCTACACCTTC	CASSLMGPGYTF
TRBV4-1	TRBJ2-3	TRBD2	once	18	TGCGCCAGCAGCCAAGAGGTTCCTAGCGGGAAGAGCACAGATACGCAGTATTTT	CASSQEVPSGKSTDTQYF
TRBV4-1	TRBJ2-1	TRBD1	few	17	TGCGCCAGCAGCCTGTTCTTGGACAGGGGGTCCTACAATGAGCAGTTCTTC	CASSLFLDRGSYNEQFF
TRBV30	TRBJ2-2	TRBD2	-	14	TGTGCCTGGAGCCGAGGCGGGAGTGTCGGGGAGCTGTTTTTT	CAWSRGGSVGELFF
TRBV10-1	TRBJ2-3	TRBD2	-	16	TGCGCCAGCAGTTATGGGACTACTCCTAGCACAGATACGCAGTATTTT	CASSYGTTPSTDTQYF
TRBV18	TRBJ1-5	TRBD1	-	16	TGTGCCAGCTCACCTCGGCAGGGGGGCGGCAATCAGCCCCAGCATTTT	CASSPRQGGGNQPQHF
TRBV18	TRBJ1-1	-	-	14	TGTGCCAGCTCAACAGCCCACGGGAACACTGAAGCTTTCTTT	CASSTAHGNTEAFF
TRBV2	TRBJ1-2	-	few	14	TGTGCCAGCGTAAAGCCGTTCACTAACTATGGCTACACCTTC	CASVKPFTNYGYTF
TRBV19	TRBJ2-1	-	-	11	TGTGCCAGTAGTATCCAGGTTGAGCAGTTCTTC	CASSIQVEQFF
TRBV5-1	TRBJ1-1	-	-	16	TGCGCCAGCAGCTTTAACGCCGGGACACCTAACACTGAAGCTTTCTTT	CASSFNAGTPNTEAFF
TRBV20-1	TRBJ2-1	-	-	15	TGCAGTGCTAGTCCCGGCCCCCGGGGCTACAATGAGCAGTTCTTC	CSASPGPRGYNEQFF
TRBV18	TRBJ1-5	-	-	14	TGTGCCAGCTCACCGTCATCGGAGGTGCAGCCCCAGCATTTT	CASSPSSEVQPQHF
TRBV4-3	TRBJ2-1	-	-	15	TGCGCCAGCAGCCAAGACGAGAGCTCCTACAATGAGCAGTTCTTC	CASSQDESSYNEQFF